The sequence of this T cell receptor (beta chain) was determined in a study of blood T cell repertoires in COVID-19. About the study: The cDNA or gDNA used as material had been derived from T cells, B-cell-depleted T cells, or PBMCs.

Everyone who took part was roughly 18 to 89 years old, and they came from about two dozen US areas. Assignments of participants to cohorts depended upon their own reported clinical history. Trimming shortened V by 5 bases and J by 4 bases, and 14 bases separated the two germline ends. The CDR3 is made up of 14 amino acids. The germline V gene has CDR1 SGHAT and CDR2 FQDESV (reference sequence). Sequencing used immunoSEQ multiplex PCR; TCRdb keeps in-frame clones, though not all of them. Seen here are about 190,000 clones, 84% observed once, and the top ten hold around 2.9%. This clone was found a few times.

The TCR sequence derives from a woman under 40 who had been exposed to COVID-19. Sequences were obtained from PBMCs or T cells enriched from blood (not recorded which). J is TRBJ1-2 and V is TRBV11-1; tentative D call: TRBD1 (6 bases). CDR3 DNA sequence: TGTGCCAGCAGCGGAGACGACAGGCTCTATGGCTACACCTTC. It codes for CASSGDDRLYGYTF. Complete variable domain (other parts from reference TRBV11-1 and TRBJ1-2): EAEVAQSPRYKITEKSQAVAFWCDPISGHATLYWYRQILGQGPELLVQFQDESVVDDSQLPKDRFSAERLKGVDSTLKIQPAELGDSAMYLCASSGDDRLYGYTFGSGTRLTVV.